The 30 T cell receptor beta chains below all came from one sample that was sequenced in a study of early T cells in non-severe SARS-CoV-2 infection. TCRdb ran MiXCR on the 5' RACE reads and lists one entry per CDR3 protein. The top ten clones hold 4% to 4.5% of a sample with about 90,000 distinct CDR3 sequences, 9.5% to 15% of them seen once. The material was whole blood, obtained at baseline. These receptor sequences come from an adult who was a healthcare worker with PCR-confirmed SARS-CoV-2 infection or an uninfected control (not recorded which).

This clonotype has just a few counts. This sequence joins TRBV10-3 and TRBJ1-1; a weak D match, TRBD1 (6 bases). Germline assignment: CDR1 ENHRY and CDR2 SYGVKD. Trimming took 6 bases from V and 5 from J, leaving 16 bases between them. The CDR3 is made up of 14 amino acids. The CDR3 reads CAIRETRGGTEAFF. The CDR3 nucleotides read TGTGCCATCAGAGAGACCAGGGGAGGGACTGAAGCTTTCTTT.

This clonotype was picked up a small number of times. The J gene is TRBJ2-5, the V gene TRBV12-5; D may correspond to TRBD1 or TRBD2 (5 bases each). Germline V gene lookup returns CDR1 LGHNT and CDR2 FRNRAP. This CDR3 has 16 residues. The V and J ends lost 1 base and 0 bases respectively, with 12 bases between them. The chain's CDR3 is CASGLGGTPYQETQYF. CDR3 nucleotides: TGTGCTAGTGGTTTGGGGGGGACCCCATACCAAGAGACCCAGTACTTC. Filled out from reference TRBV12-5 and TRBJ2-5, the complete variable domain reads DARVTQTPRHKVTEMGQEVTMRCQPILGHNTVFWYRQTMMQGLELLAYFRNRAPLDDSGMPKDRFSAEMPDATLATLKIQPSEPRDSAVYFCASGLGGTPYQETQYFGPGTRLLVL.

The sample holds a few counts of this clonotype. The gene calls are TRBV5-5 and TRBJ2-2; TRBD1 matches 9 bases. J was trimmed by 4 bases and V by 6 bases; bases with no gene match: 10. From germline, CDR1 is SGHKS and CDR2 YYEKEE (reference sequence). The CDR3 totals 16 residues. The CDR3 DNA follows: TGTGCCAGCAATCTTCCAGGACAGGGGTTCACCGGGGAGCTGTTTTTT. This gives the protein CASNLPGQGFTGELFF. Looking up the rest from reference TRBV5-5 and TRBJ2-2 gives the full variable domain: DAGVTQSPTHLIKTRGQQVTLRCSPISGHKSVSWYQQVLGQGPQFIFQYYEKEERGRGNFPDRFSARQFPNYSSELNVNALLLGDSALYLCASNLPGQGFTGELFFGEGSRLTVL.

A few counts support this clonotype. The chain employs TRBV18 and TRBJ1-1; 8 nucleotides align to TRBD1. CDR3 size: 15 residues. Germline loops: CDR1 KGHSH, CDR2 LQKENI. V was pared by 3 bases and J by 2 bases, with 5 bases of the junction left unmatched. CDR3 region: CASSPDRGRNTEAFF. The CDR3 region has the DNA TGTGCCAGCTCACCCGACAGGGGTAGAAACACTGAAGCTTTCTTT.

The rearrangement links TRBV24-1 to TRBJ2-3; tentatively, D is TRBD1 (7 bases). CDR3 length equals 15 residues. The V gene's germline CDR1 is KGHDR and CDR2 SFDVKD. Trimming took off 3 bases at V and 4 bases at J, with 13 bases between the two ends. CDR3: CATSDPQGRPDTQYF. The CDR3 DNA sequence: TGTGCCACCAGTGATCCACAGGGGAGGCCAGATACGCAGTATTTT.

This clonotype was recorded a few times. The genes are TRBV21-1 and TRBJ2-3; the D segment call TRBD2 is taken from the table without a DNA check. TRBV21-1 is flagged as a pseudogene. The CDR3 contains 15 residues. DNA of the CDR3: TGTGCCAGCAGCAACTCTAGCGGGAGGGCATGTACGCAGTATTTT. Translated, it gives CASSNSSGRACTQYF.

In this sample, this clonotype turned up many times. The gene calls are TRBV5-6 and TRBJ1-1; TRBD1 aligns across 8 bases. Germline loops: CDR1 SGHDT, CDR2 YYEEEE. V was pared by 2 bases and J by 10 bases, with 13 bases of the junction left unmatched. The CDR3 sequence is 15 residues long. The chain's CDR3 is CASSFLSSDGTGAFF. CDR3 nucleotides: TGTGCCAGCAGCTTCCTATCAAGCGACGGGACAGGAGCTTTCTTT. The variable domain in full, with the rest retrieved from reference TRBV5-6 and TRBJ1-1, is DAGVTQSPTHLIKTRGQQVTLRCSPKSGHDTVSWYQQALGQGPQFIFQYYEEEERQRGNFPDRFSGHQFPNYSSELNVNALLLGDSALYLCASSFLSSDGTGAFFGQGTRLTVV.

The sample holds many counts of this clonotype. The rearrangement links TRBV13 to TRBJ2-3, with no clear D. Germline V lookup: CDR1 PRHDT, CDR2 FYEKMQ (reference sequence). This CDR3 comprises 13 residues. Trimming took off 5 bases at V and 3 bases at J, with 9 bases between the two ends. The CDR3 DNA follows: TGTGCCAGCAGCCCCAGGTTTACAGATACGCAGTATTTT. Protein sequence: CASSPRFTDTQYF.

This clonotype has at least ten counts. The chain combines TRBV5-6 with TRBJ2-7; D remains unclear. The CDR3 runs 14 residues. Germline lookup yields CDR1 SGHDT and CDR2 YYEEEE. V was shortened by 2 bases and J by 4 bases, with 13 bases between the two germline ends. The chain's CDR3 is CASSFSAGDYEQYF. Here the CDR3 DNA reads TGTGCCAGCAGCTTCTCGGCAGGAGATTACGAGCAGTACTTC.

V usage is TRBV2 and J usage is TRBJ2-1; the D gene is possibly TRBD2 (5 bases). The CDR3 sequence is 14 residues long. Germline V CDR1 and CDR2: SNHLY, FYNNEI. V was cut by 10 bases and J by 2 bases, with 15 bases left in between. CDR3 amino acids: CATSTLVPYNEQFF. DNA of the CDR3: TGTGCCACTAGCACTTTAGTCCCCTACAATGAGCAGTTCTTC.

The J gene is TRBJ2-1, the V gene TRBV11-2, with 9 bases aligning to TRBD1. The V segment lost 4 bases and the J segment 9 bases; nucleotides outside the gene matches: 4. This CDR3 contains 13 residues. Germline V gene lookup returns CDR1 SGHAT and CDR2 FQNNGV. The CDR3 is CASSWTGAGEQFF. CDR3 in DNA: TGTGCCAGCAGCTGGACAGGGGCGGGTGAGCAGTTCTTC.

Many counts were recorded for this clonotype. The chain uses TRBV2 and TRBJ2-7; 10 positions match TRBD2. This CDR3 comprises 12 residues. The V and J ends lost 8 bases and 9 bases, in that order; junction bases with no gene match: 7. Germline V gives CDR1 SNHLY, CDR2 FYNNEI. For the CDR3, the DNA is TGTGCCAGCTTCAGGACTAGCGGCGGGCAGTACTTC. It encodes CASFRTSGGQYF.

This clonotype was seen more than once but under ten times. This sequence joins TRBV20-1 and TRBJ2-7; 11 bases agree with TRBD1. Germline V gives CDR1 DFQATT, CDR2 SNEGSKA (reference sequence). This CDR3 spans 14 amino acids. The V and J ends lost 1 base and 4 bases, in that order; junction bases with no gene match: 3. The DNA for the CDR3 is TGCAGTGCTAGAGGTGGGACAGGGGGATACGAGCAGTACTTC. Translating gives CSARGGTGGYEQYF.

This clonotype has a count of ten or more. The chain is built from TRBV30 and TRBJ2-6; 7 bases align to TRBD1. V was clipped by 0 bases and J by 0 bases; unmatched bases: 8. The CDR3 is 18 amino acids. Germline loops: CDR1 GTSNPN, CDR2 SVGIG (reference sequence). The CDR3 nucleotides are TGTGCCTGGAGTGTAAGGGACAGACATATCTCTGGGGCCAACGTCCTGACTTTC. Its translation: CAWSVRDRHISGANVLTF.

This clonotype was counted ten times or more. The chain combines TRBV12-3 or TRBV12-4 with TRBJ1-1, with D perhaps TRBD1 (5 bases). CDR3 size: 12 residues. Trimming took 2 bases from V and 7 from J, leaving 8 bases between them. This CDR3 is CASSLWGFEAFF. The CDR3 DNA sequence: TGTGCCAGCAGTTTATGGGGGTTTGAAGCTTTCTTT.

This clonotype was counted between two and nine times. The chain uses TRBV5-1 and TRBJ1-1; 8 positions match TRBD1. V was clipped by 2 bases and J by 7 bases; unmatched bases: 16. The CDR3 consists of 17 residues. Per germline, CDR1 SGHRS and CDR2 YFSETQ. In DNA, the CDR3 is TGCGCCAGCAGCTTATATAACAGGGGGACCAATCCGAGTGAAGCTTTCTTT. Translated: CASSLYNRGTNPSEAFF.

This clonotype was recorded many times. This chain uses TRBV6-1 with TRBJ1-2; maybe TRBD1 (6 bases). The V end was cut by 10 bases, the J end by 8 bases, with 29 bases between. The CDR3 has 16 residues. CDR1 and CDR2 (germline): MNHNS, SASEGT. The CDR3, as DNA: TGTGCCACCCAACTCGGACAGATCTACGCGCAAACGGGCTACACCTTC. Its protein is CATQLGQIYAQTGYTF.

This clonotype was observed at least ten times. The gene calls are TRBV11-2 and TRBJ2-3, with TRBD1 matching over 7 bases. CDR1 and CDR2 from the germline V gene are SGHAT and FQNNGV. J lost 5 bases, V lost 0 bases, and 2 bases had no gene match. The CDR3 is 14 residues long. The CDR3 DNA follows: TGTGCCAGCAGCTTAGACGGGACAGAAGATACGCAGTATTTT. It is translated as CASSLDGTEDTQYF. Full variable domain (missing parts from reference TRBV11-2 and TRBJ2-3): EAGVAQSPRYKIIEKRQSVAFWCNPISGHATLYWYQQILGQGPKLLIQFQNNGVVDDSQLPKDRFSAERLKGVDSTLKIQPAKLEDSAVYLCASSLDGTEDTQYFGPGTRLTVL.

This clonotype was seen more than once but under ten times. V usage is TRBV19 and J usage is TRBJ2-7; 7 nucleotides agree with TRBD1. V shed 0 bases and J 0 bases; nucleotides not matched to a gene: 5. The CDR3 is 16 amino acids. Germline V gene lookup returns CDR1 LNHDA and CDR2 SQIVND (reference sequence). The CDR3, as DNA: TGTGCCAGTAGTATAGAAGGGGGCGCAAGCTCCTACGAGCAGTACTTC. This translates into CASSIEGGASSYEQYF.

This clonotype was observed a few times. The J gene is TRBJ2-1, the V gene TRBV6-2 or TRBV6-3; 7 bases match TRBD2. Germline CDR1 reads MNHEY; CDR2 reads SVGEGT. V shed 4 bases, J shed 5 bases, and the junction held 5 bases outside the gene matches. CDR3 length equals 14 residues. The CDR3 bases are TGTGCCAGCAGTTCTCCTAGCGGCAACAATGAGCAGTTCTTC. This sequence encodes CASSSPSGNNEQFF.

This clonotype came up a few times. CDR3 sequence (DNA): TGTGCCAGCAGCGTAGATTGGGATTCACCCCTCCACTTT. It codes for CASSVDWDSPLHF. The genes are TRBV9 and TRBJ1-6; D unresolved. CDR1 SGDLS and CDR2 YYNGEE come from the germline V gene. This CDR3 has 13 residues. The germline V and J ends were trimmed by 0 bases and 8 bases, with 6 bases remaining between them.

There are a few counts of this clonotype. The V call is TRBV19, the J call TRBJ2-7; no firm D call. This CDR3 region has 12 residues. V gave up 9 bases and J gave up 3 bases, with 12 bases separating them. Germline values: CDR1 LNHDA, CDR2 SQIVND (reference sequence). Here the CDR3 DNA reads TGTGCCAGCATCAGCCACGACTACGAGCAGTACTTC. It encodes CASISHDYEQYF.

The sample holds a few counts of this clonotype. The gene calls are TRBV6-1 and TRBJ2-1; D possibly corresponds to TRBD2 (5 bases). Deletions cut 4 bases from V and 9 bases from J, with 16 bases between. CDR1 is MNHNS, CDR2 SASEGT, per germline. The CDR3 sequence is 14 residues long. This CDR3 reads CASSVVERLGEQFF. As DNA, the CDR3 is TGTGCCAGCAGTGTGGTAGAGCGGTTGGGTGAGCAGTTCTTC.

CDR3 coding DNA: TGTGCCAGCGCGGACAGGGGCACAGATACGCAGTATTTT. Translated: CASADRGTDTQYF. The chain uses TRBV5-4 and TRBJ2-3, with 8 bases lining up with TRBD1. The CDR3 runs to 13 residues. CDR1 is SGHNT and CDR2 is YYREEE in the germline V gene (reference sequence). V was pared by 7 bases and J by 1 base, with 2 bases of the junction left unmatched.

This clonotype was observed a few times. The rearrangement uses TRBV20-1 and TRBJ2-1; 10 bases fit TRBD2. The CDR3 consists of 15 residues. Germline V CDR1 and CDR2: DFQATT, SNEGSKA (reference sequence). The V gene end was trimmed by 5 bases and the J gene end by 9 bases; junction bases not matched to a gene: 13. The CDR3 loop reads CSAGKGAGGRSEQFF. The CDR3 nucleotides are TGCAGTGCTGGGAAGGGAGCGGGAGGGCGGAGTGAGCAGTTCTTC.

This clonotype was seen more than once but under ten times. The chain recombines TRBV2 with TRBJ2-7, with D hard to call. Germline loops: CDR1 SNHLY, CDR2 FYNNEI. This CDR3 comprises 11 residues. Written as DNA, the CDR3 is TGTGCAAAAGGGCGCCCCTACGAGCAGTACTTC. Protein product: CAKGRPYEQYF.

Ten or more counts support this clonotype. This chain links TRBV30 with TRBJ2-3, with D perhaps given as TRBD1 or TRBD2 (6 bases each). The CDR3 loop spans 18 amino acids. Trimming stripped 4 bases from V and 0 bases from J, with 23 bases between. Germline V lookup: CDR1 GTSNPN, CDR2 SVGIG (reference sequence). CDR3 residues: CAWTRGGFRRESTDTQYF. CDR3 nucleotides: TGTGCCTGGACCCGAGGGGGGTTTAGACGAGAGAGCACAGATACGCAGTATTTT.

The chain joins TRBV29-1 to TRBJ2-3; D may match TRBD1 or TRBD2 (7 bases each). Trimming shortened V by 7 bases and J by 2 bases, and 19 bases separated the two germline ends. CDR1 and CDR2 from the germline V gene are SQVTM and ANQGSEA. CDR3 length equals 15 residues. CDR3 sequence reads: CSGQGGSGDTDTQYF. CDR3 in DNA: TGCAGCGGCCAGGGGGGGAGCGGGGACACAGATACGCAGTATTTT.

This clonotype was recorded many times. The chain links TRBV6-1 to TRBJ2-4; possibly TRBD2 for D (5 bases). Trimming removed 3 bases at V and 1 base at J, with 13 bases between. Germline assignment: CDR1 MNHNS and CDR2 SASEGT. The CDR3 spans 16 residues. The CDR3 DNA reads as TGTGCCAGCAGTGATGAGAGCCGAGGGGCCAAAAACATTCAGTACTTC. It yields the protein CASSDESRGAKNIQYF.

This clonotype was seen only a few times. The CDR3 DNA follows: TGCAGTGCAACTAGCGGGAGGATCGCCGGGGAGCTGTTTTTT. Translation gives CSATSGRIAGELFF. The chain has TRBV20-1 and TRBJ2-2, with TRBD2 matching 12 bases. With V trimmed by 6 bases and J by 6 bases, 5 bases remained unmatched. This CDR3 is built from 14 residues. Germline-derived CDR1 and CDR2 are DFQATT and SNEGSKA (reference sequence).